The clone carrying this TCR beta chain was observed a few times. Antigen: not known. Every sorted population was more than 95% pure. Per germline, CDR1 SEHNR and CDR2 FQNEAQ (reference sequence). The CDR3 has 13 residues. The V end lost 7 bases, the J end lost 2 bases, and 11 bases lay between the germline ends. These data are taken from a study of beta chain features in type 1 diabetes. General observations from the study: Unsettled here was the matter of whether HLA type influences TCRB rearrangement. Across all four CD4+ subsets, people with type 1 diabetes showed modestly shorter TCRB CDR3s.

Expressed TCRB transcripts were sequenced because the entire RNA isolate underwent reverse transcription. Generated by immunoSEQ multiplex PCR, the TCRdb table keeps only in-frame clones and is missing some. This table holds 160,000 or so clones, 9% found once. This receptor was identified in a woman aged 30 to 39 with type 1 diabetes. V usage is TRBV7-9 and J usage is TRBJ1-2; possible D gene TRBD1, 5 bases. Input material: central memory CD4+ T cells from blood. The CDR3: CASTGGGNYGYTF. Written as DNA, the CDR3 is TGTGCCAGCACCGGGGGAGGGAACTATGGCTACACCTTC.